The entry below describes one TCR beta chain. The antigen remains undetermined. This sample was included in a study of early T cells in non-severe SARS-CoV-2 infection. The study's findings and limits: Database matching using VDJdb favored anti-spike CD8 responses, with private and CD4 specificities left missing.

Per germline, CDR1 SGHAT and CDR2 FQNNGV. The V segment lost 5 bases and the J segment 6 bases; nucleotides outside the gene matches: 6. CDR3 length: 14 amino acids. MiXCR was run by TCRdb on the 5' RACE reads, yielding one entry per CDR3 protein. The table records nearly 95,000 distinct CDR3 sequences, roughly 15% of them present only once. The source is an adult who was a healthcare worker with PCR-confirmed SARS-CoV-2 infection or an uninfected control (not recorded which). The source material was whole blood, sampled at baseline. J is TRBJ2-7 and V is TRBV11-2, with 11 positions matching TRBD2. CDR3 DNA: TGTGCCAGCAGCCTTAGCGGGAGGGCGTTCGAGCAGTACTTC. Translating it yields CASSLSGRAFEQYF.